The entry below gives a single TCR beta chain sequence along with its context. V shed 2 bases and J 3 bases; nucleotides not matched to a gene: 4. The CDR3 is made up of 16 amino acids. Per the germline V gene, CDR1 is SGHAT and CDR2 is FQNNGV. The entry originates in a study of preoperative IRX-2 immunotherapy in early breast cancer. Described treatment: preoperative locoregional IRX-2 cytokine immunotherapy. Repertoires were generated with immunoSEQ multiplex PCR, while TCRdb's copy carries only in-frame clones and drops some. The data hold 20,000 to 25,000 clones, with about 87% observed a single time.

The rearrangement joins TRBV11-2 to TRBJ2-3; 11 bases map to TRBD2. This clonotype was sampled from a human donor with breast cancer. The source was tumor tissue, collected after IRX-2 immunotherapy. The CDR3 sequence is CASSLMGLAETDTQYF. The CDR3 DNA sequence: TGTGCCAGCAGCTTAATGGGACTAGCGGAGACAGATACGCAGTATTTT.